The entry that follows covers one T cell receptor (beta chain) sequence. Antigen: not known. Using its own MiXCR run on the 5' RACE reads, TCRdb lists one record per CDR3 protein. The sample consists of tens of thousands of distinct CDR3 sequences, about 13% of them appearing once. CDR1 is GTSNPN and CDR2 is SVGIG in the germline V gene (reference sequence). V shed 2 bases and J shed 3 bases, with 7 bases lying between them. The CDR3 is made up of 12 amino acids. This record belongs to a study of T-cell memory formation after mild COVID-19. Study-wide points: SARS-CoV-2 specificity was not confirmed for second-wave clones peaking on day 37.

The V gene is TRBV30, the J gene TRBJ2-5, with D unresolved. Sequencing was carried out using PBMCs or a T cell subset sorted from them (not recorded which). This TCR came from an adult woman who had mild COVID-19 (a few samples of this study predate the infection). Cell type and time point are not known. CDR3 in DNA: TGTGCCTGGAGTTACAGTAAAGAGACCCAGTACTTC. Its protein product is CAWSYSKETQYF.